Below are 3 T cell receptor beta chains sequenced from a single sample in a study of cytomegalovirus exposure and HLA in healthy donors. PCR was performed using 60 Vbeta and 13 Jbeta primers. The table came from immunoSEQ multiplex PCR; TCRdb's copy has only in-frame clones and leaves some out. The data hold over 150,000 clones, with approximately 79% observed a single time. Source material: PBMCs. These receptors came from a human donor in good health.

This clone was picked up one time. The rearrangement links TRBV5-1 to TRBJ2-3; possibly TRBD1 for D (5 bases). The CDR3 sequence is 14 residues long. CDR1 is SGHRS and CDR2 is YFSETQ in the germline V gene. The ends were cut back, 1 base at V and 0 bases at J, with 6 bases in the middle. The CDR3 region has the DNA TGCGCCAGCAGCTTGCGACAGAGCACAGATACGCAGTATTTT. This translates into CASSLRQSTDTQYF. The whole variable domain, filled in from reference TRBV5-1 and TRBJ2-3, reads KAGVTQTPRYLIKTRGQQVTLSCSPISGHRSVSWYQQTPGQGLQFLFEYFSETQRNKGNFPGRFSGRQFSNSRSEMNVSTLELGDSALYLCASSLRQSTDTQYFGPGTRLTVL.

This clone was counted a few times. The chain is built from TRBV27 and TRBJ1-1, with D perhaps TRBD1 (5 bases). CDR1 and CDR2 (germline): MNHEY, SMNVEV (reference sequence). The CDR3 length is 13 residues. Trimming pared 2 bases from V and 1 base from J, leaving 5 bases between. In DNA, the CDR3 is TGTGCCAGCAGTTTAGGACAGAACACTGAAGCTTTCTTT. Amino acid sequence: CASSLGQNTEAFF.

The rearrangement uses TRBV5-4 and TRBJ2-1, with TRBD1 as a possible D gene (5 bases). V dropped 1 base and J dropped 4 bases, with 12 bases sitting between them. Germline assignment: CDR1 SGHNT and CDR2 YYREEE (reference sequence). The CDR3 totals 15 residues. The CDR3 region has the DNA TGTGCCAGCAGCTTGCGCCAGGGAAAATACAATGAGCAGTTCTTC. This encodes CASSLRQGKYNEQFF.